A single sample gave rise to the 4 T cell receptor beta chains below, sequenced in a study of T cells in Graves' hyperthyroidism and ophthalmopathy. Amplification of TCR beta CDR3 regions was performed using RNA transcripts as template. A first-round RT-PCR of the TCR CDR3 used the HTBI primer set. TCRdb re-derived calls from the multiplex PCR reads in MiXCR, one entry per CDR3 protein. The repertoire holds 300,000 to 400,000 distinct CDR3 sequences, with roughly 14% as singletons. Sequenced material: blood. The receptors were gathered from a woman in her twenties or thirties with Graves' ophthalmopathy.

At least ten counts were recorded for this clonotype. The rearrangement joins TRBV28 to TRBJ2-7; D unclear. Trimming pared 6 bases from V and 2 bases from J, leaving 20 bases between. The CDR3 runs to 16 residues. Germline CDR1 MDHEN, CDR2 SYDVKM. This CDR3 reads CASSLLRTRPTYEQYF. The CDR3 DNA sequence: TGTGCCAGCAGCCTACTCAGGACGCGCCCCACCTACGAGCAGTACTTC.

The table lists this clonotype with many counts. The chain couples TRBV12-3 or TRBV12-4 to TRBJ1-1; 9 positions match TRBD1. V trimming: 6 bases; J trimming: 0 bases; junction bases outside the gene matches: 5. The CDR3 extends over 15 amino acids. The CDR3 loop reads CASRRTGAMNTEAFF. Written as DNA, the CDR3 is TGTGCCAGCAGACGGACAGGGGCAATGAACACTGAAGCTTTCTTT.

This chain uses TRBV7-8 with TRBJ2-2, with D possibly TRBD2 on 5 matching bases. The CDR3 covers 16 residues. V was cut by 2 bases and J by 1 base, with 11 bases left in between. CDR1 SGHVS and CDR2 FQNEAQ come from the germline V gene. The CDR3 loop is CASSLPSRRNTGELFF. In DNA form, the CDR3 reads TGTGCCAGCAGCTTACCTAGCCGTCGGAACACCGGGGAGCTGTTTTTT.

This clonotype was seen repeatedly, ten times or more. This sequence joins TRBV5-1 and TRBJ1-2, with 8 positions matching TRBD1. The CDR3 sequence is 12 residues long. V gave up 4 bases and J gave up 8 bases; unmatched junction bases: 4. Germline V gives CDR1 SGHRS, CDR2 YFSETQ. DNA for the CDR3: TGCGCCAGCAGCGCGACAGGGGACGGCTACACCTTC. It is translated as CASSATGDGYTF.